This TCR beta chain was recovered during a study of control samples from healthy donors and cancer patients. This clone was picked up one time. The same CDR3 can be traced to other DNA sequences in this sample. Clones were sequenced by immunoSEQ multiplex PCR, and TCRdb holds only the in-frame ones, with some missing. Here the sample spans just under 150,000 clones, 75% to 95% being singletons. Germline V gene lookup returns CDR1 LNHDA and CDR2 SQIVND (reference sequence). Trimming took off 9 bases at V and 0 bases at J, with 11 bases between the two ends. The length of the CDR3 is 13 residues. The clonotype comes from a man younger than 40 in good health. This chain joins TRBV19 and TRBJ1-2, with a tentative D call TRBD1 (6 bases). The sequencing sample was made of blood. The CDR3 DNA reads as TGTGCCAGCTCCGGGACAACTAACTATGGCTACACCTTC. It encodes CASSGTTNYGYTF. Complete variable domain (other parts from reference TRBV19 and TRBJ1-2): DGGITQSPKYLFRKEGQNVTLSCEQNLNHDAMYWYRQDPGQGLRLIYYSQIVNDFQKGDIAEGYSVSREKKESFPLTVTSAQKNPTAFYLCASSGTTNYGYTFGSGTRLTVV.